The rows below give T cell receptor beta chains drawn from one sample of a study of T cells in localized non-small cell lung cancer. Here immunoSEQ multiplex PCR was the method, and the copy in TCRdb shows in-frame clones only, minus some. Among more than 20,000 clones listed, more than 75% were seen once. Sequencing was performed on PBMCs, taken before any cancer treatment. All receptors come from a man between 40 and 75 years old with stage II lung adenocarcinoma. Both conserved end residues are part of each CDR3. The order of the fields is CDR3 length, clone size, V gene, J gene, D gene, CDR3 protein, CDR3 DNA. A D gene is named only where the DNA matches it firmly. Size tells how often a clone was seen (once, few, many) or the class of an expanded clone, and some rows leave it out.

length: 13
size: NA
V: TRBV7-9
J: TRBJ1-1
D: NA
CDR3: CASSLRVISEAFF
DNA: TGTGCCAGCAGTCTTAGGGTAATCTCTGAAGCTTTCTTT

length: 14
size: NA
V: TRBV5-1
J: TRBJ1-2
D: TRBD1
CDR3: CASSPGGLNYGYTF
DNA: TGCGCCAGCAGTCCAGGGGGTCTTAACTATGGCTACACCTTC

length: 16
size: NA
V: TRBV10-3
J: TRBJ2-2
D: NA
CDR3: CAIAPGAGSNTGELFF
DNA: TGTGCCATCGCCCCGGGGGCGGGATCGAACACCGGGGAGCTGTTTTTT

length: 15
size: NA
V: TRBV6-5
J: TRBJ2-3
D: TRBD2
CDR3: CASSYSGGSTDTQYF
DNA: TGTGCCAGCAGTTACTCGGGAGGGAGCACAGATACGCAGTATTTT

length: 14
size: NA
V: TRBV18
J: TRBJ1-2
D: TRBD1
CDR3: CASSPTGGGEGYTF
DNA: TGTGCCAGCTCACCGACAGGGGGCGGCGAGGGCTACACCTTC

length: 13
size: NA
V: TRBV10-1
J: TRBJ1-1
D: NA
CDR3: CASRTGTADAAFF
DNA: TGCGCCAGCAGGACCGGGACCGCCGATGCAGCTTTCTTT

length: 13
size: NA
V: TRBV10-3
J: TRBJ2-7
D: TRBD1
CDR3: CAIEGQDTYEQYF
DNA: TGTGCCATCGAGGGACAGGATACGTACGAGCAGTACTTC

length: 14
size: NA
V: TRBV6-5
J: TRBJ2-4
D: NA
CDR3: CASTPRLARDIQYF
DNA: TGTGCCAGCACCCCCCGACTCGCTAGGGACATTCAGTACTTC

length: 16
size: NA
V: TRBV7-2
J: TRBJ2-3
D: TRBD2
CDR3: CASSSLAGEVTDTQYF
DNA: TGTGCCAGCAGCTCGTTAGCGGGGGAGGTCACAGATACGCAGTATTTT

length: 13
size: once
V: TRBV7-3
J: TRBJ2-2
D: NA
CDR3: CASSLQDTGELFF
DNA: TGTGCCAGCAGCTTACAAGATACCGGGGAGCTGTTTTTT

length: 14
size: NA
V: TRBV7-2
J: TRBJ1-5
D: NA
CDR3: CASSLGQDNQPQHF
DNA: TGTGCCAGCAGCTTAGGGCAAGATAATCAGCCCCAGCATTTT

length: 15
size: NA
V: TRBV6-1
J: TRBJ1-2
D: NA
CDR3: CASSRGLEGSAGYTF
DNA: TGTGCCAGCAGTCGGGGCCTCGAGGGTTCAGCTGGCTACACCTTC

length: 16
size: NA
V: TRBV10-2
J: TRBJ2-7
D: TRBD2
CDR3: CASSEPGLAGGTEQYF
DNA: TGCGCCAGCAGTGAGCCGGGACTAGCGGGAGGGACCGAGCAGTACTTC